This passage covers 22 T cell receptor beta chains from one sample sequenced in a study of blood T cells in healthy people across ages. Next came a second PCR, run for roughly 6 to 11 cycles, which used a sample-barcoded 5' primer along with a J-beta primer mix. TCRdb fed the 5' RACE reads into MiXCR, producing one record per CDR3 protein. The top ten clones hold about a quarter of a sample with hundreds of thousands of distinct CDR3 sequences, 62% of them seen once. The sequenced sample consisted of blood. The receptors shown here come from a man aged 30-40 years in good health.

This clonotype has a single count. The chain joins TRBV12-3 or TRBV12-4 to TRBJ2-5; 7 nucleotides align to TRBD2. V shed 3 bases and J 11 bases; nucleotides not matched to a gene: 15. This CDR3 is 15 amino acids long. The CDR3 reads CASSFGGTVDNEQYF. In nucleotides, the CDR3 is TGTGCCAGCAGTTTCGGGGGGACGGTAGACAATGAGCAGTACTTC.

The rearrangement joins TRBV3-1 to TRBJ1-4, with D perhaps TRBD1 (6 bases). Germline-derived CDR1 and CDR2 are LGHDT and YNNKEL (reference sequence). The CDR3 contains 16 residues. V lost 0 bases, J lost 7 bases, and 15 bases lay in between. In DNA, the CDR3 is TGTGCCAGCAGCCAAGAAGCGAAGGGGGTCGGTGAAAAACTGTTTTTT. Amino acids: CASSQEAKGVGEKLFF.

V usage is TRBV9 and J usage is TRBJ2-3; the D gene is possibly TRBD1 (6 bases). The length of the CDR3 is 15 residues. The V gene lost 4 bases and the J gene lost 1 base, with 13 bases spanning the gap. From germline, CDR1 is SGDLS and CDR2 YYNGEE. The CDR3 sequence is CASSHQGRGTDTQYF. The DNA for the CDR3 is TGTGCCAGCAGCCACCAGGGGCGGGGCACAGATACGCAGTATTTT.

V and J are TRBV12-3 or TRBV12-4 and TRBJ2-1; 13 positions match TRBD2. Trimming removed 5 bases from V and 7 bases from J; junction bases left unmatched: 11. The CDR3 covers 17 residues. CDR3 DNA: TGTGCCAGCAGTCAAAAACCCGGGACTAGCGGGGAGAATGAGCAGTTCTTC. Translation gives CASSQKPGTSGENEQFF.

The CDR3 sequence: CASRNRLAVEQFF. DNA of the CDR3: TGTGCCAGCAGGAACCGACTAGCGGTTGAGCAGTTCTTC. V is TRBV6-2 or TRBV6-3 and J is TRBJ2-1, with 9 nucleotides matching TRBD2. The V gene's germline CDR1 is MNHEY and CDR2 SVGEGT. This CDR3 region has 13 residues. The junction had 6 bases not matched to a gene; V was cut back by 6 bases and J by 9 bases.

CDR3 region: CASSEFPAWGYNEQFF. CDR3 bases: TGTGCCAGCAGTGAGTTTCCGGCGTGGGGTTACAATGAGCAGTTCTTC. J is TRBJ2-1 and V is TRBV2; unclear D gene. The CDR3 covers 16 residues. Germline V gene lookup returns CDR1 SNHLY and CDR2 FYNNEI. The V gene lost 3 bases and the J gene lost 4 bases, with 16 bases spanning the gap.

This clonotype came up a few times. For the CDR3, the DNA is TGTGCCAGCAGCGTAGACCTAACTACCTTAGCGGGGAACACCGGGGAGCTGTTTTTT. Encoded protein: CASSVDLTTLAGNTGELFF. This sequence joins TRBV9 and TRBJ2-2, with 7 bases matching TRBD2. Germline V CDR1 and CDR2: SGDLS, YYNGEE. The CDR3 has 19 amino acids. With V trimmed by 0 bases and J by 1 base, 12 bases remained unmatched.

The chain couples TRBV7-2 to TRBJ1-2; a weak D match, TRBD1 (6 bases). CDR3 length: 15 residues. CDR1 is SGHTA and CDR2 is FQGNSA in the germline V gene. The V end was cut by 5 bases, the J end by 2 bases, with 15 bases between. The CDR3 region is CASSNHPTGNYGYTF. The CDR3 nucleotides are TGTGCCAGCAGCAACCACCCCACAGGGAACTATGGCTACACCTTC.

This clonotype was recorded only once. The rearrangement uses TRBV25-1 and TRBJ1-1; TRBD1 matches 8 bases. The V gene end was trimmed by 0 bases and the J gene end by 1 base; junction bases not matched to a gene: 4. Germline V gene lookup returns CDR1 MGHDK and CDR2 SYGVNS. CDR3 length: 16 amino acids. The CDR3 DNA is TGTGCCAGCAGTGAATATGAACAGGGGGGGAACACTGAAGCTTTCTTT. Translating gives CASSEYEQGGNTEAFF.

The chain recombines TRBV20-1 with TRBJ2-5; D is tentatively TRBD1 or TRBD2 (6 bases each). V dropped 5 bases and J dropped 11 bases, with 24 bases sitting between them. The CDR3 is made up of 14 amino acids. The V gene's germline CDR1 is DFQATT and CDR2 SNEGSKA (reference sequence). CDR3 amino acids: CSALAPQDRNEQYF. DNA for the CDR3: TGCAGTGCTCTAGCGCCACAGGACAGAAATGAGCAGTACTTC.

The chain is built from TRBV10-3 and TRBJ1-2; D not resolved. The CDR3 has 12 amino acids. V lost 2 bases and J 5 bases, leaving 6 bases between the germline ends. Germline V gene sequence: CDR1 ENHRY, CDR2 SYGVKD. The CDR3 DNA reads TGTGCCATCAGTGAGGTGGAGTATGGCTACACCTTC. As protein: CAISEVEYGYTF.

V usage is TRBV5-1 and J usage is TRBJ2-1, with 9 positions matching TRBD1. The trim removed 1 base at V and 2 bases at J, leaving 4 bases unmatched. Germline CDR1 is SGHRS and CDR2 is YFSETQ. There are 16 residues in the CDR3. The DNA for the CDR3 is TGCGCCAGCAGCTTGCTCCGGGACAGGGCCTACAATGAGCAGTTCTTC. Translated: CASSLLRDRAYNEQFF. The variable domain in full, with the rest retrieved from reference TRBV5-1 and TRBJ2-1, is KAGVTQTPRYLIKTRGQQVTLSCSPISGHRSVSWYQQTPGQGLQFLFEYFSETQRNKGNFPGRFSGRQFSNSRSEMNVSTLELGDSALYLCASSLLRDRAYNEQFFGPGTRLTVL.

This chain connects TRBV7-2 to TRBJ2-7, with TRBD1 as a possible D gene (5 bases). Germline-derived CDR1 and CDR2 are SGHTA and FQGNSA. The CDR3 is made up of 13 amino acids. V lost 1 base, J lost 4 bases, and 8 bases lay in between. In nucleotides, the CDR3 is TGTGCCAGCAGCTTAGGCAGACAGTACGAGCAGTACTTC. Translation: CASSLGRQYEQYF.

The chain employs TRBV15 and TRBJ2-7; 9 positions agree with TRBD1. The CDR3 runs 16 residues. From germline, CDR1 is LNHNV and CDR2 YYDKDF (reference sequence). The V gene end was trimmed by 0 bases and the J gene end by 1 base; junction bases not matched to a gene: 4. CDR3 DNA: TGTGCCACCAGCAGAGATGGGACAGGGAATTCCTACGAGCAGTACTTC. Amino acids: CATSRDGTGNSYEQYF.

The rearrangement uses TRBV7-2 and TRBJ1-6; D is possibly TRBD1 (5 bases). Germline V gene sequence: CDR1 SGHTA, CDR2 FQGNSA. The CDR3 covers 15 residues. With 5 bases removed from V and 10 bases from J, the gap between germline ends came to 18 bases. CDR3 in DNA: TGTGCCAGCAGCCCCACCCAGGGAGCCGGATCACCCCTCCACTTT. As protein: CASSPTQGAGSPLHF.

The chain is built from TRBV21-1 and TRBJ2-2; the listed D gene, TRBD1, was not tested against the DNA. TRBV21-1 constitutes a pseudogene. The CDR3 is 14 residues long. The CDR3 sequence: CASSNSQGAGELFF. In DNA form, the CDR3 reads TGTGCCAGCAGCAACTCCCAGGGTGCCGGGGAGCTGTTTTTT.

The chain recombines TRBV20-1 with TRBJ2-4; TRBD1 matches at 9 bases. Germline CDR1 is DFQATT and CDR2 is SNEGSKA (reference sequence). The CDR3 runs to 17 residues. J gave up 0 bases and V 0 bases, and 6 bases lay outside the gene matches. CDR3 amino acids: CSAREQDRGRAKNIQYF. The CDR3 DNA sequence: TGCAGTGCTAGAGAACAGGACAGGGGACGAGCCAAAAACATTCAGTACTTC.

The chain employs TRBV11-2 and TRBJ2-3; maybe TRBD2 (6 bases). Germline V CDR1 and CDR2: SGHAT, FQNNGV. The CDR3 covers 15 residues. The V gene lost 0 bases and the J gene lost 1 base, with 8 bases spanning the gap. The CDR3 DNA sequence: TGTGCCAGCAGCTTAGATAGACTAGGCACAGATACGCAGTATTTT. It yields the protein CASSLDRLGTDTQYF.

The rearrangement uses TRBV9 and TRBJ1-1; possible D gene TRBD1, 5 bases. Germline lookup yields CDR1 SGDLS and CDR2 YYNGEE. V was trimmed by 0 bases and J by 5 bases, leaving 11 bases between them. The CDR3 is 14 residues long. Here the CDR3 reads CASSVEGVGTEAFF. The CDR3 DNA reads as TGTGCCAGCAGCGTAGAAGGGGTAGGAACTGAAGCTTTCTTT.

The CDR3 region is CSAHKGGRETQYF. CDR3 nucleotide sequence: TGCAGTGCTCACAAGGGGGGGAGGGAGACCCAGTACTTC. This chain connects TRBV20-1 to TRBJ2-7, with a possible D match to TRBD2 (7 bases). The J call could be wrong; TRBJ2-5 is a better fit for the DNA end. This CDR3 comprises 13 residues. Germline loops: CDR1 DFQATT, CDR2 SNEGSKA (reference sequence).

The CDR3 loop is CASRVTSGAQETQYF. Written as DNA, the CDR3 is TGCGCCAGCAGGGTGACTAGCGGGGCCCAAGAGACCCAGTACTTC. V is TRBV10-2 and J is TRBJ2-5; 11 bases are shared with TRBD2. Germline V gene sequence: CDR1 WSHSY, CDR2 SAAADI. The ends lost 6 bases at V and 1 base at J; junction bases unmatched: 4. This CDR3 is built from 15 residues.

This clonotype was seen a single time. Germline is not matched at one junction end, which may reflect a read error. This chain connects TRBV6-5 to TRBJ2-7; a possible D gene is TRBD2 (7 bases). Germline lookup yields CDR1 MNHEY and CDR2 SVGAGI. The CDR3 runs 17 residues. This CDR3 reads CANSYSIGRGDDYEQYF. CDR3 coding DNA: TGTGCCAACAGTTACTCGATAGGGAGGGGGGACGATTACGAGCAGTACTTC.